Listed below are T cell receptor beta chains from one sample, sequenced in a study of early T cells in non-severe SARS-CoV-2 infection. TCRdb itself ran the 5' RACE reads through MiXCR, one entry per CDR3 protein. The profile shows roughly 45,000 distinct CDR3 sequences, 3.5% to 5% of them singletons. Sequencing used whole blood. Receptors were obtained from an adult who was a healthcare worker with PCR-confirmed SARS-CoV-2 infection or an uninfected control (not recorded which). Each CDR3 is given with its conserved first and last residue. A D gene is named only where the DNA matches it firmly. Only some rows state a clone size, as once, few, many or a class for expanded clones.

v_gene: TRBV20-1; len: 13; d_gene: NA; abundance: many; j_gene: TRBJ1-4; CDR3nt: TGCAGTGCCGACGACAGGCGTAATGAAAAACTGTTTTTT; CDR3aa: CSADDRRNEKLFF
v_gene: TRBV15; len: 13; d_gene: NA; abundance: few; j_gene: TRBJ1-5; CDR3nt: TGTGCCACCAGCAGAGATCTGACGGAGCCCCAGCATTTT; CDR3aa: CATSRDLTEPQHF
v_gene: TRBV4-1; len: 16; d_gene: TRBD2; abundance: NA; j_gene: TRBJ2-2; CDR3nt: TGCGCCAGCAGCCCGTGGACTAGAGAGGCTGACGGGGAGCTGTTTTTT; CDR3aa: CASSPWTREADGELFF
v_gene: TRBV12-3/TRBV12-4; len: 18; d_gene: TRBD2; abundance: many; j_gene: TRBJ2-3; CDR3nt: TGTGCCAGCAGGACAGGGACTAGCGGGAGTGGTAGCGCAGATACGCAGTATTTT; CDR3aa: CASRTGTSGSGSADTQYF
v_gene: TRBV7-2; len: 13; d_gene: NA; abundance: few; j_gene: TRBJ2-5; CDR3nt: TGTGCCAGCAGCTTAAGGGGGGCCGAGACCCAGTACTTC; CDR3aa: CASSLRGAETQYF
v_gene: TRBV7-8; len: 14; d_gene: NA; abundance: many; j_gene: TRBJ2-1; CDR3nt: TGTGCCAGCAGCTCTTTTGCGACTAGCAATGAGCAGTTCTTC; CDR3aa: CASSSFATSNEQFF
v_gene: TRBV7-2; len: 15; d_gene: TRBD2; abundance: many; j_gene: TRBJ2-5; CDR3nt: TGTGCCAGCAGCTACGGACTAGCGGGAGAAGAGACCCAGTACTTC; CDR3aa: CASSYGLAGEETQYF
v_gene: TRBV10-3; len: 14; d_gene: NA; abundance: NA; j_gene: TRBJ2-3; CDR3nt: TGTGCCATCGGTGAGGAGGGTCTTTCGGCTACGCAGTATTTT; CDR3aa: CAIGEEGLSATQYF
v_gene: TRBV5-1; len: 16; d_gene: TRBD2; abundance: many; j_gene: TRBJ2-3; CDR3nt: TGCGCCAGCAGCTTAGGGGGGACTAGCGGCACAGATACGCAGTATTTT; CDR3aa: CASSLGGTSGTDTQYF
v_gene: TRBV27; len: 14; d_gene: NA; abundance: many; j_gene: TRBJ1-6; CDR3nt: TGTGCCAGCAGTTTGGGCAGGACCAATTCACCCCTCCACTTT; CDR3aa: CASSLGRTNSPLHF
v_gene: TRBV21-1; len: 16; d_gene: NA; abundance: many; j_gene: TRBJ1-1; CDR3nt: TGTGCCAGCAGCAAAGCCGAGCCTAGGACGGGCACTGAAGCTTTCTTT; CDR3aa: CASSKAEPRTGTEAFF
v_gene: TRBV29-1; len: 13; d_gene: NA; abundance: many; j_gene: TRBJ2-7; CDR3nt: TGCAGCGTTGAAGTTGTGCCAGACTACGAGCAGTACTTC; CDR3aa: CSVEVVPDYEQYF
v_gene: TRBV24-1; len: 17; d_gene: NA; abundance: NA; j_gene: TRBJ2-3; CDR3nt: TGTGCCACCAGTGATCCGCGTAGGGGAGGAGGGGTGGATACGCAGTATTTT; CDR3aa: CATSDPRRGGGVDTQYF
v_gene: TRBV6-5; len: 13; d_gene: TRBD1; abundance: many; j_gene: TRBJ1-2; CDR3nt: TGTGCCAGCAGGCCCGACAGGGATTATGGCTACACCTTC; CDR3aa: CASRPDRDYGYTF
v_gene: TRBV4-2; len: 17; d_gene: TRBD2; abundance: NA; j_gene: TRBJ2-1; CDR3nt: TGTGCCAGCAGCCAGAGGGGCTCTAGCGGGGGGGCCAATGAGCAGTTCTTC; CDR3aa: CASSQRGSSGGANEQFF
v_gene: TRBV6-6; len: 13; d_gene: NA; abundance: many; j_gene: TRBJ2-7; CDR3nt: TGTGCCAGCAGCCACCTCCCAGCTTACGAGCAGTACTTC; CDR3aa: CASSHLPAYEQYF
v_gene: TRBV20-1; len: 16; d_gene: NA; abundance: NA; j_gene: TRBJ1-2; CDR3nt: TGCAGTGCTAGGCGCCTTCAGGGTCCCGATGCCTATGGCTACACCTTC; CDR3aa: CSARRLQGPDAYGYTF
v_gene: TRBV7-9; len: 13; d_gene: NA; abundance: many; j_gene: TRBJ2-4; CDR3nt: TGTGCCAGCAGCGTGGGGGGCCCCGACATTCAGTACTTC; CDR3aa: CASSVGGPDIQYF
v_gene: TRBV4-1; len: 16; d_gene: TRBD2; abundance: NA; j_gene: TRBJ2-7; CDR3nt: TGCGCCAGCAGCCAAGATTTGGCTAGCGGGTCCTACGAGCAGTACTTC; CDR3aa: CASSQDLASGSYEQYF
v_gene: TRBV5-1; len: 15; d_gene: TRBD1; abundance: few; j_gene: TRBJ2-5; CDR3nt: TGCGCCAGCAGCCCGCCGGGACAGGGAAAAGAGACCCAGTACTTC; CDR3aa: CASSPPGQGKETQYF
v_gene: TRBV7-9; len: 15; d_gene: NA; abundance: few; j_gene: TRBJ2-1; CDR3nt: TGTGCCAGCAGCTTGCGAAGCTCTAGTCTGCCTGAGCAGTTCTTC; CDR3aa: CASSLRSSSLPEQFF
v_gene: TRBV2; len: 13; d_gene: NA; abundance: many; j_gene: TRBJ2-5; CDR3nt: TGTGCCAGCAGTGGAGGTTACGGAGAGACCCAGTACTTC; CDR3aa: CASSGGYGETQYF
v_gene: TRBV7-9; len: 16; d_gene: NA; abundance: many; j_gene: TRBJ2-1; CDR3nt: TGTGCCAGCAGCTTAGATGGGCTAGTGGACCACAATGAGCAGTTCTTC; CDR3aa: CASSLDGLVDHNEQFF
v_gene: TRBV2; len: 18; d_gene: TRBD2; abundance: many; j_gene: TRBJ2-1; CDR3nt: TGTGCCAGCAGTCGCGGGACTAGCGGGAGTGGTACGAACAATGAGCAGTTCTTC; CDR3aa: CASSRGTSGSGTNNEQFF